These 13 T cell receptor beta chains came from one sample sequenced in a study of yellow fever vaccine responses in identical twins. TCRdb used MiXCR to reprocess the RT-PCR reads, holding one entry per CDR3 protein. The sample has 3,000 or so distinct CDR3 sequences, 75% to 85% seen once. The input for sequencing was T cells from blood (PBMCs), unsorted or a sorted subset (not recorded which), taken before or after yellow fever vaccination (not recorded which). These receptors were obtained from a female donor who received the yellow fever vaccine.

The chain uses TRBV14 and TRBJ2-1, with TRBD1 matching over 7 bases. This CDR3 spans 17 amino acids. Germline V gives CDR1 SGHDN, CDR2 FVKESK. J lost 8 bases, V lost 2 bases, and 15 bases had no gene match. The CDR3 DNA follows: TGTGCCAGCAGCCAAAAGAGCCTGGGACAGCCTGGTCATGAGCAGTTCTTC. Amino acid sequence: CASSQKSLGQPGHEQFF.

This clonotype was recorded a few times. The chain recombines TRBV6-1 with TRBJ1-5; possibly TRBD1 for D (6 bases). Germline V gene lookup returns CDR1 MNHNS and CDR2 SASEGT. The CDR3 has 13 amino acids. Trimming took 2 bases from V and 4 from J, leaving 6 bases between them. The CDR3 bases are TGTGCCAGCAGTGAAAGGGGGAATCAGCCCCAGCATTTT. This sequence encodes CASSERGNQPQHF.

The CDR3 bases are TGTGCCAGCAGTTTCCTGGACAGGGTGGGTGATGGCTACACCTTC. It translates to CASSFLDRVGDGYTF. The chain couples TRBV12-3 or TRBV12-4 to TRBJ1-2, with 8 bases that match TRBD1. V was clipped by 3 bases and J by 6 bases; unmatched bases: 9. This CDR3 is 15 amino acids long.

The chain is built from TRBV12-3 or TRBV12-4 and TRBJ2-1, with 9 bases fitting TRBD2. CDR3 length: 15 amino acids. J lost 9 bases, V lost 5 bases, and 11 bases had no gene match. CDR3 in DNA: TGTGCCAGCAGTCTGACACTAGCGGGCGGCGGTGAGCAGTTCTTC. Its protein product is CASSLTLAGGGEQFF.

The rearrangement uses TRBV6-2 or TRBV6-3 and TRBJ1-2; a possible D gene is TRBD1 (5 bases). The germline V and J ends were trimmed by 1 base and 5 bases, with 11 bases remaining between them. The CDR3 spans 14 residues. The germline gives CDR1 MNHEY, CDR2 SVGEGT. The DNA of the CDR3 is TGTGCCAGCAGTTACTTTTCCAGGGAGTATGGCTACACCTTC. Protein: CASSYFSREYGYTF.

This clonotype was seen a few times. This chain joins TRBV24-1 and TRBJ1-1, with unresolved D. The CDR3 runs 15 residues. V lost 4 bases to trimming and J lost 6 bases, with 17 bases between them. Germline V gene sequence: CDR1 KGHDR, CDR2 SFDVKD. The CDR3 region has the DNA TGTGCCACCAGTGACCCCAAACGGGGTGGGGCTGAAGCTTTCTTT. The encoded protein is CATSDPKRGGAEAFF.

The chain carries TRBV9 and TRBJ1-2; D is undetermined. The CDR3 totals 12 residues. V was shortened by 4 bases and J by 4 bases, with 8 bases between the two germline ends. Germline-derived CDR1 and CDR2 are SGDLS and YYNGEE. In DNA form, the CDR3 reads TGTGCCAGCAGCTCGCGGAGCTATGGCTACACCTTC. It translates to CASSSRSYGYTF. The whole variable domain, remainder taken from reference TRBV9 and TRBJ1-2, is DSGVTQTPKHLITATGQRVTLRCSPRSGDLSVYWYQQSLDQGLQFLIQYYNGEERAKGNILERFSAQQFPDLHSELNLSSLELGDSALYFCASSSRSYGYTFGSGTRLTVV.

The rearrangement links TRBV11-3 to TRBJ2-7; D call uncertain. V was shortened by 3 bases and J by 5 bases, with 8 bases between the two germline ends. The CDR3 spans 12 residues. Germline CDR1 reads SGHNT; CDR2 reads YENEEA. This chain's CDR3 is CASSFWSHEQYV. The CDR3 DNA reads as TGTGCCAGCAGCTTTTGGAGCCACGAGCAGTACGTC.

CDR3 sequence: CASRLNPLYGYTF. DNA of the CDR3: TGTGCCAGCAGACTGAATCCACTGTATGGCTACACCTTC. The genes are TRBV6-1 and TRBJ1-2; D is ambiguous. CDR3 length equals 13 residues. Germline CDR1 is MNHNS and CDR2 is SASEGT. V was pared by 6 bases and J by 5 bases, with 13 bases between.

V usage is TRBV6-2 or TRBV6-3 and J usage is TRBJ2-1; D might be TRBD2 (6 bases). V was pared by 0 bases and J by 9 bases, with 12 bases between. The germline CDR1 and CDR2 sequences are MNHEY and SVGEGT. This CDR3 is 14 amino acids long. As DNA, the CDR3 is TGTGCCAGCAGTTACTCCAGACTAGGCTCTGAGCAGTTCTTC. This translates into CASSYSRLGSEQFF.

The V gene is TRBV6-5, the J gene TRBJ2-1; TRBD2 aligns across 10 bases. CDR1 MNHEY and CDR2 SVGAGI come from the germline V gene. The trim removed 0 bases at V and 3 bases at J, leaving 5 bases unmatched. The CDR3 covers 17 residues. The DNA for the CDR3 is TGTGCCAGCAGTTACTCGGGCCTAGCGGGGGTCTACAATGAGCAGTTCTTC. It is translated as CASSYSGLAGVYNEQFF.

The chain is built from TRBV6-2 or TRBV6-3 and TRBJ2-1, with 8 bases that match TRBD2. Germline CDR1 MNHEY, CDR2 SVGEGT. Trimming took 6 bases from V and 8 from J; bases not matched to a gene: 9. The CDR3 contains 14 residues. The CDR3 bases are TGTGCCAGCAGCTTTTTAACTAGCGGCGATGAGCAGTTCTTC. Encoded protein: CASSFLTSGDEQFF.

The chain uses TRBV7-2 and TRBJ2-3, with a possible D match to TRBD2 (7 bases). From germline, CDR1 is SGHTA and CDR2 FQGNSA. There are 16 residues in the CDR3. With 1 base removed from V and 6 bases from J, the gap between germline ends came to 17 bases. The CDR3 DNA reads as TGTGCCAGCAGCTTAGTAATGGGGGGGCCTTCGGATACGCAGTATTTT. This gives the protein CASSLVMGGPSDTQYF.